Shown below are 18 T cell receptor beta chains from a single sample sequenced in a study of blood T cell repertoires in COVID-19. TCRdb's copy holds only in-frame clones and misses some; the assay was immunoSEQ multiplex PCR. The sample shows 43,000 or so clones, more than 80% of them seen only once. The source material was peripheral blood. The origin of the receptors is a man in his sixties with active COVID-19.

This clone turned up a few times. V is TRBV5-6 and J is TRBJ2-2; 11 bases are a match to TRBD2. With 0 bases clipped from V and 4 bases from J, the junction kept 5 bases outside the gene matches. Germline V gene data show CDR1 as SGHDT and CDR2 as YYEEEE. The CDR3 has 17 amino acids. The CDR3 sequence: CASSLGLAGPGTGELFF. The CDR3 coding sequence is TGTGCCAGCAGCTTGGGACTAGCGGGACCTGGCACCGGGGAGCTGTTTTTT.

The chain joins TRBV6-4 to TRBJ2-4; tentative D call: TRBD2 (6 bases). The germline CDR1 and CDR2 sequences are MRHNA and SNTAGT. The CDR3 has 15 residues. Trimming cost V 7 bases and J 3 bases, with 16 bases left between them. In DNA form, the CDR3 reads TGTGCCAGCACCCGGGAGCGGGCGGGCAAAAACATTCAGTACTTC. Translated: CASTRERAGKNIQYF.

The J gene is TRBJ1-2, the V gene TRBV6-5; D unclear. The CDR3 length is 14 residues. V shed 0 bases and J shed 3 bases, with 8 bases lying between them. CDR1 and CDR2 from the germline V gene are MNHEY and SVGAGI. In nucleotides, the CDR3 is TGTGCCAGCAGTTACTCGACCCAGGACTATGGCTACACCTTC. As protein: CASSYSTQDYGYTF.

The V gene is TRBV11-2, the J gene TRBJ1-1; the match to TRBD1 covers 7 bases. The CDR3 length is 12 residues. The V and J ends lost 6 bases and 7 bases, in that order; junction bases with no gene match: 5. The V gene's germline CDR1 is SGHAT and CDR2 FQNNGV. The CDR3 sequence: CASRRGTVEAFF. The CDR3 coding sequence is TGTGCCAGCAGACGCGGGACAGTTGAAGCTTTCTTT.

The J gene is TRBJ1-6, the V gene TRBV10-3, with 9 bases lining up with TRBD1. In germline, CDR1 is ENHRY, CDR2 SYGVKD. V trimming: 6 bases; J trimming: 8 bases; junction bases outside the gene matches: 11. The CDR3 is made up of 16 amino acids. CDR3 DNA: TGTGCCATCAGAGGACAGGGGTCATCCCCGGATTCACCCCTCCACTTT. Translation gives CAIRGQGSSPDSPLHF.

The chain joins TRBV19 to TRBJ1-4; no firm D call. Germline V gene data show CDR1 as LNHDA and CDR2 as SQIVND (reference sequence). The CDR3 consists of 12 residues. V lost 8 bases and J lost 5, with 9 bases in between. For the CDR3, the DNA is TGTGCCAGTTTGAACAGAAATGAAAAACTGTTTTTT. Translating it yields CASLNRNEKLFF. Full variable domain (rest looked up from reference TRBV19 and TRBJ1-4): DGGITQSPKYLFRKEGQNVTLSCEQNLNHDAMYWYRQDPGQGLRLIYYSQIVNDFQKGDIAEGYSVSREKKESFPLTVTSAQKNPTAFYLCASLNRNEKLFFGSGTQLSVL.

This rearrangement joins TRBV5-1 to TRBJ2-3; 8 bases align to TRBD2. The CDR3 is made up of 14 amino acids. Trimming took 3 bases from V and 0 from J; bases not matched to a gene: 0. Looked up from germline, CDR1 is SGHRS and CDR2 is YFSETQ. This chain's CDR3 is CASSSSGSTDTQYF. In DNA, the CDR3 is TGCGCCAGCAGCTCTAGCGGGAGCACAGATACGCAGTATTTT.

J is TRBJ2-5 and V is TRBV29-1; possibly TRBD2 for D (6 bases). The CDR3 spans 14 residues. Trimming took off 6 bases at V and 0 bases at J, with 14 bases between the two ends. CDR1 and CDR2 from the germline V gene are SQVTM and ANQGSEA. CDR3 loop: CSVPMWTNQETQYF. CDR3 sequence (DNA): TGCAGCGTCCCCATGTGGACTAACCAAGAGACCCAGTACTTC.

This rearrangement joins TRBV5-1 to TRBJ2-7; TRBD1 matches at 11 bases. Germline loops: CDR1 SGHRS, CDR2 YFSETQ. There are 15 residues in the CDR3. V was clipped by 3 bases and J by 0 bases; unmatched bases: 2. CDR3 in amino acids: CASSSGTGGSYEQYF. CDR3 DNA sequence: TGCGCCAGCAGCTCAGGGACAGGGGGCTCCTACGAGCAGTACTTC.

This chain uses TRBV5-1 with TRBJ2-1; 14 bases line up with TRBD2. CDR1 SGHRS and CDR2 YFSETQ come from the germline V gene. The CDR3 loop spans 17 amino acids. V gave up 6 bases and J gave up 0 bases; unmatched junction bases: 5. CDR3 in DNA: TGCGCCAGCATTGGGACTAGCGGGAGTTACTCCTACAATGAGCAGTTCTTC. As protein: CASIGTSGSYSYNEQFF.

This chain links TRBV4-1 with TRBJ2-7; 11 nucleotides line up with TRBD1. This CDR3 is 18 amino acids long. Losses at the gene ends were 0 bases for V and 2 bases for J; bases not matched to a gene: 9. The germline V gene encodes CDR1 MGHRA and CDR2 YSYEKL. This CDR3 reads CASSQDTPGQGVPYEQYF. The CDR3 nucleotides read TGCGCCAGCAGCCAAGATACCCCGGGACAGGGGGTGCCCTACGAGCAGTACTTC.

The rearrangement uses TRBV11-2 and TRBJ2-7, with 8 bases matching TRBD2. This CDR3 has 14 residues. V was clipped by 8 bases and J by 0 bases; unmatched bases: 6. The germline V gene encodes CDR1 SGHAT and CDR2 FQNNGV. In DNA, the CDR3 is TGTGCCAGCCGGGGGGGCACCTCCTCCTACGAGCAGTACTTC. It translates to CASRGGTSSYEQYF.

The rearrangement links TRBV5-6 to TRBJ2-2; D is perhaps TRBD1 (6 bases). The V gene lost 0 bases and the J gene lost 3 bases, with 12 bases spanning the gap. Germline V lookup: CDR1 SGHDT, CDR2 YYEEEE. This CDR3 region has 16 residues. CDR3 amino acids: CASSLDGTPYTGELFF. The CDR3 bases are TGTGCCAGCAGCTTGGATGGGACACCATACACCGGGGAGCTGTTTTTT. Supplemented by reference TRBV5-6 and TRBJ2-2, the full variable domain reads DAGVTQSPTHLIKTRGQQVTLRCSPKSGHDTVSWYQQALGQGPQFIFQYYEEEERQRGNFPDRFSGHQFPNYSSELNVNALLLGDSALYLCASSLDGTPYTGELFFGEGSRLTVL.

There are a few counts of this clone. The chain combines TRBV10-2 with TRBJ2-1; no definite D call. CDR3 length: 11 amino acids. Germline V lookup: CDR1 WSHSY, CDR2 SAAADI. The V end was cut by 3 bases, the J end by 9 bases, with 6 bases between. CDR3 in DNA: TGCGCCAGCAGTGATAGCACTGAGCAGTTCTTC. It yields the protein CASSDSTEQFF.

The chain joins TRBV25-1 to TRBJ1-2; perhaps TRBD1 as D (5 bases). CDR1 is MGHDK, CDR2 SYGVNS, per germline. There are 17 residues in the CDR3. The V end lost 7 bases, the J end lost 7 bases, and 28 bases lay between the germline ends. The CDR3 sequence: CASTGAPGTETGGGYTF. CDR3 DNA sequence: TGTGCCAGCACCGGGGCTCCCGGGACGGAAACCGGGGGTGGCTACACCTTC.

The CDR3 loop is CASSASPRQGEKLFF. CDR3 in DNA: TGCGCCAGCAGTGCCTCTCCCCGACAGGGTGAAAAACTGTTTTTT. V usage is TRBV10-2 and J usage is TRBJ1-4; 7 bases fit TRBD1. The V gene end was trimmed by 4 bases and the J gene end by 7 bases; junction bases not matched to a gene: 9. Germline CDR1 and CDR2: WSHSY and SAAADI. The CDR3 is made up of 15 amino acids.

This chain links TRBV4-1 with TRBJ2-1; 8 nucleotides line up with TRBD2. In germline, CDR1 is MGHRA, CDR2 YSYEKL. Germline trimming cut 5 bases from V and 6 bases from J; bases unmatched to any gene: 9. The CDR3 loop spans 15 amino acids. The CDR3 spells CASSLGPSGFNEQFF. Here the CDR3 DNA reads TGCGCCAGCAGCTTAGGACCTAGCGGGTTCAATGAGCAGTTCTTC.

The V call is TRBV19, the J call TRBJ1-4; D unresolved. The germline CDR1 and CDR2 sequences are LNHDA and SQIVND (reference sequence). V dropped 6 bases and J dropped 8 bases, with 13 bases sitting between them. The CDR3 consists of 13 residues. In DNA, the CDR3 is TGTGCCAGTAGCTCCGGTATGCGGGAAAAACTGTTTTTT. Its protein product is CASSSGMREKLFF.